Sequencing of this TCR beta chain was carried out in a study of cytomegalovirus exposure and HLA in healthy donors. Study-level findings and limits: A subsequent analysis found that TCR clusters from the first cohort also tended to co-occur in the 90 to 150 validation repertoires, with around 94% of cluster scores above 0. In vitro checks showed that a few CMV-associated chains really do target CMV antigens. High sensitivity and specificity were reportedly achieved when the classifier diagnosed cytomegalovirus status. Most TCR sequences were rare, but some public TCRs occurred in many donors.

For this clone: Antigen: not known.

This table comes from immunoSEQ multiplex PCR, and its TCRdb copy is limited to in-frame clones, with some not included. Of some 180,000 clones in the sample, roughly nine tenths were seen once. Sequencing input: PBMCs. This TCR came from a man aged 30-40 years in good health and CMV-seropositive.

DNA of the CDR3: TGTGCCAGCAGTTACCGGGGTAGCGGGCTCCGAGAGACCCAGTACTTC. It codes for CASSYRGSGLRETQYF. The rearrangement joins TRBV6-5 to TRBJ2-5, with 7 bases fitting TRBD2. This CDR3 contains 16 residues. In germline, CDR1 is MNHEY, CDR2 SVGAGI. After removal of 2 bases from V and 4 bases from J, the junction contained 10 bases not matched to a gene.